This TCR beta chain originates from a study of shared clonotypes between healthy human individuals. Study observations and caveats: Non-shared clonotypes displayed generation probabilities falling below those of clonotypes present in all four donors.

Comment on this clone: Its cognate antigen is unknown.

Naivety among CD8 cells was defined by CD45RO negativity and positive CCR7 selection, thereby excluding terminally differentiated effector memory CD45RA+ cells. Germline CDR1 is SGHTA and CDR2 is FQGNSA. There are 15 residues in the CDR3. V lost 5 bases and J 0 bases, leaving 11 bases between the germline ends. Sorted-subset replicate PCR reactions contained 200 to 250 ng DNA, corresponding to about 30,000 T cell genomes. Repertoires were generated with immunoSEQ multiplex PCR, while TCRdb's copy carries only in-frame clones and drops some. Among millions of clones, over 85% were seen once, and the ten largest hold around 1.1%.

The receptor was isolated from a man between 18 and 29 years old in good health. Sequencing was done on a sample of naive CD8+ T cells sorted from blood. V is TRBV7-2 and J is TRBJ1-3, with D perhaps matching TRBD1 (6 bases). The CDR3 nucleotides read TGTGCCAGCAGCCCGGGGGCCAGCTCTGGAAACACCATATATTTT. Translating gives CASSPGASSGNTIYF.